This T cell receptor (beta chain) was obtained from a study of blood T cell repertoires in COVID-19. Assay: immunoSEQ multiplex PCR; the TCRdb copy retains only in-frame clones and omits some. Of about 59,000 clones in the sample, about 78% were seen once. Trimming cost V 4 bases and J 11 bases, with 18 bases left between them. Germline V gene lookup returns CDR1 SGHRS and CDR2 YFSETQ. The CDR3 totals 13 residues. The specimen was peripheral blood. The source of this sequence is a man older than 75 with acute or convalescent COVID-19. The genes are TRBV5-1 and TRBJ1-1; perhaps TRBD1 as D (6 bases). The CDR3 spells CASSLSGTTEAFF. CDR3 coding DNA: TGCGCCAGCAGCCTATCCGGGACAACGGAGGCTTTCTTT. The complete variable domain, with remaining parts taken from reference TRBV5-1 and TRBJ1-1, reads KAGVTQTPRYLIKTRGQQVTLSCSPISGHRSVSWYQQTPGQGLQFLFEYFSETQRNKGNFPGRFSGRQFSNSRSEMNVSTLELGDSALYLCASSLSGTTEAFFGQGTRLTVV.